This entry features one TCR beta chain sequence. This entry is derived from a study of OX40 agonist ivuxolimab in advanced cancers. Study at large: Patients took ivuxolimab, an agonistic anti-OX40 (CD134) antibody. Patients undergoing dose escalation presented with hepatocellular carcinoma, melanoma, renal cell or head and neck cancer. Enrollees could have had prior anti-PD-1, anti-PD-L1 or anti-CTLA-4 therapy, which about 42% had received.

V was shortened by 4 bases and J by 5 bases, with 5 bases between the two germline ends. In germline, CDR1 is MDHEN, CDR2 SYDVKM. CDR3 length equals 12 residues. Clones were read by immunoSEQ multiplex PCR, and TCRdb kept only the in-frame ones, dropping some. The sample includes about 58,000 clones, 88% of them seen just once. The chain employs TRBV28 and TRBJ1-4, with D unclear. Sequencing used CD4+ or CD8+ T cells sorted from blood, obtained in a trial of the OX40 agonist ivuxolimab. The origin of this receptor is an adult with an advanced solid tumor such as melanoma, head and neck, liver or kidney cancer. The CDR3 DNA reads TGTGCCAGCAGTTACCGGAATGAAAAACTGTTTTTT. It translates to CASSYRNEKLFF.